The 27 T cell receptor beta chains below come from one sample, sequenced in a study of cytotoxic CD8 clonotypes in ibrutinib-treated CLL. TCRdb's table, derived via immunoSEQ multiplex PCR, lists solely in-frame clones and lacks some. Among hundreds of thousands of clones listed, roughly 70% were seen once. The starting material was PBMCs, obtained after 24 months of ibrutinib treatment. Source of these receptors: a human donor with chronic lymphocytic leukemia.

V and J are TRBV7-3 and TRBJ2-7; a possible D gene is TRBD2 (5 bases). This CDR3 spans 12 amino acids. Germline V gene lookup returns CDR1 SGHTA and CDR2 FQGTGA. Trimming took off 7 bases at V and 3 bases at J, with 10 bases between the two ends. This chain's CDR3 is CASNRDHYEQYF. CDR3 coding DNA: TGTGCCAGCAACCGGGATCACTACGAGCAGTACTTC. Combining the CDR3 with reference TRBV7-3 and TRBJ2-7 gives the whole variable domain GAGVSQTPSNKVTEKGKYVELRCDPISGHTALYWYRQSLGQGPEFLIYFQGTGAADDSGLPNDRFFAVRPEGSVSTLKIQRTERGDSAVYLCASNRDHYEQYFGPGTRLTVT.

This chain uses TRBV4-2 with TRBJ2-1, with D tentatively TRBD2 (5 bases). This CDR3 has 13 residues. Germline V gives CDR1 LGHNA, CDR2 YNFKEQ. The V end was cut by 1 base, the J end by 10 bases, with 11 bases between. CDR3 sequence: CASSQGVQREQFF. In nucleotides, the CDR3 is TGTGCCAGCAGCCAAGGGGTCCAGCGGGAGCAGTTCTTC.

The chain carries TRBV19 and TRBJ2-5; maybe TRBD2 (5 bases). The CDR3 sequence is 14 residues long. With 4 bases removed from V and 7 bases from J, the gap between germline ends came to 16 bases. Germline V lookup: CDR1 LNHDA, CDR2 SQIVND (reference sequence). CDR3 in DNA: TGTGCCAGTAGTACTGCGACCCGAAGCGGGACCCAGTACTTC. Protein sequence: CASSTATRSGTQYF. The full variable domain, rest sourced from reference TRBV19 and TRBJ2-5, is DGGITQSPKYLFRKEGQNVTLSCEQNLNHDAMYWYRQDPGQGLRLIYYSQIVNDFQKGDIAEGYSVSREKKESFPLTVTSAQKNPTAFYLCASSTATRSGTQYFGPGTRLLVL.

This clone was recorded a few times. The V and J genes are TRBV7-2 and TRBJ2-7; 8 bases agree with TRBD1. Germline CDR1 and CDR2: SGHTA and FQGNSA. The CDR3 consists of 14 residues. With 4 bases clipped from V and 2 bases from J, the junction kept 4 bases outside the gene matches. CDR3 in DNA: TGTGCCAGCAGCTACCCAGGGGGCGCCTACGAGCAGTACTTC. Its translation is CASSYPGGAYEQYF. Variable domain in full (rest from reference TRBV7-2 and TRBJ2-7): GAGVSQSPSNKVTEKGKDVELRCDPISGHTALYWYRQSLGQGLEFLIYFQGNSAPDKSGLPSDRFSAERTGGSVSTLTIQRTQQEDSAVYLCASSYPGGAYEQYFGPGTRLTVT.

The V gene is TRBV30, the J gene TRBJ1-1; D is possibly TRBD1 (5 bases). Trimming took off 4 bases at V and 7 bases at J, with 16 bases between the two ends. In germline, CDR1 is GTSNPN, CDR2 SVGIG (reference sequence). This CDR3 contains 13 residues. The CDR3 bases are TGTGCCTGGAATTTCTTGGGAGGGGATGAAGCTTTCTTT. Its translation is CAWNFLGGDEAFF. Full variable domain (missing parts from reference TRBV30 and TRBJ1-1): SQTIHQWPATLVQPVGSPLSLECTVEGTSNPNLYWYRQAAGRGLQLLFYSVGIGQISSEVPQNLSASRPQDRQFILSSKKLLLSDSGFYLCAWNFLGGDEAFFGQGTRLTVV.

The chain carries TRBV19 and TRBJ1-5; the match to TRBD1 covers 8 bases. This CDR3 has 17 residues. The ends lost 3 bases at V and 1 base at J; junction bases unmatched: 8. Germline values: CDR1 LNHDA, CDR2 SQIVND (reference sequence). DNA for the CDR3: TGTGCCAGTAGTATCCCCGGACAGGGAGAAAGCAATCAGCCCCAGCATTTT. This gives the protein CASSIPGQGESNQPQHF.

The chain carries TRBV6-4 and TRBJ1-2, with D possibly TRBD1 on 5 matching bases. CDR1 MRHNA and CDR2 SNTAGT come from the germline V gene. V was shortened by 5 bases and J by 4 bases, with 17 bases between the two germline ends. This CDR3 is built from 15 residues. The CDR3 is CASSPVTQGRYGYTF. The DNA for the CDR3 is TGTGCCAGCAGTCCGGTTACCCAGGGACGCTATGGCTACACCTTC.

This chain joins TRBV14 and TRBJ2-7; no reliable D call. The V and J ends lost 1 base and 2 bases respectively, with 9 bases between them. The CDR3 consists of 14 residues. The germline V gene has CDR1 SGHDN and CDR2 FVKESK. CDR3 DNA: TGTGCCAGCAGCCAAGTTCCGGGCCCCTACGAGCAGTACTTC. As protein: CASSQVPGPYEQYF. Complete variable domain (other parts from reference TRBV14 and TRBJ2-7): EAGVTQFPSHSVIEKGQTVTLRCDPISGHDNLYWYRRVMGKEIKFLLHFVKESKQDESGMPNNRFLAERTGGTYSTLKVQPAELEDSGVYFCASSQVPGPYEQYFGPGTRLTVT.

This chain joins TRBV2 and TRBJ1-2, with TRBD1 matching over 10 bases. The junction had 7 bases not matched to a gene; V was cut back by 10 bases and J by 2 bases. Germline CDR1 and CDR2: SNHLY and FYNNEI. The CDR3 spans 14 residues. The DNA of the CDR3 is TGTGCCAAGGGACAGGGGAGGAAAAACTATGGCTACACCTTC. It specifies CAKGQGRKNYGYTF.

Only a few counts were recorded for this clone. This chain links TRBV7-2 with TRBJ2-4, with D maybe TRBD1 (6 bases). CDR3 length: 14 amino acids. The V end lost 5 bases, the J end lost 7 bases, and 15 bases lay between the germline ends. Germline V gene sequence: CDR1 SGHTA, CDR2 FQGNSA. The CDR3 DNA is TGTGCCAGCAGCACTGACAGGACAGTTAACATTCAGTACTTC. Protein product: CASSTDRTVNIQYF.

The CDR3 region is CASSFWLGSYEQYF. The CDR3 coding sequence is TGTGCCAGCAGTTTTTGGCTGGGCTCCTACGAGCAGTACTTC. This chain uses TRBV28 with TRBJ2-7, with D uncertain. The germline CDR1 and CDR2 sequences are MDHEN and SYDVKM. This CDR3 has 14 amino acids. Trimming stripped 3 bases from V and 0 bases from J, with 9 bases between.

This clone has just a few counts. V gene TRBV2 combines with J gene TRBJ2-7, with TRBD2 identical over 8 bases. This CDR3 contains 13 residues. Germline V gene lookup returns CDR1 SNHLY and CDR2 FYNNEI. V shed 10 bases, J shed 4 bases, and the junction held 9 bases outside the gene matches. CDR3: CATISGSEYEQYF. CDR3 DNA: TGTGCCACCATCAGCGGGAGTGAATACGAGCAGTACTTC.

The rearrangement uses TRBV27 and TRBJ2-7; 8 nucleotides line up with TRBD2. This CDR3 spans 14 amino acids. V lost 5 bases and J lost 7; bases outside the gene matches: 10. Germline-derived CDR1 and CDR2 are MNHEY and SMNVEV (reference sequence). CDR3 sequence: CASSRTGGPREQYF. The CDR3 nucleotides are TGTGCCAGCAGTCGCACGGGAGGGCCGAGAGAGCAGTACTTC.

This chain joins TRBV4-3 and TRBJ1-5, with D unclear. The germline V gene encodes CDR1 LGHNA and CDR2 YSLEER. V lost 4 bases to trimming and J lost 3 bases, with 10 bases between them. This CDR3 is built from 14 residues. In DNA form, the CDR3 reads TGCGCCAGCAGCCGACATTTGACCAATCAGCCCCAGCATTTT. Protein sequence: CASSRHLTNQPQHF.

The chain recombines TRBV6-1 with TRBJ2-3; D remains unclear. The CDR3 sequence is 15 residues long. Trimming left V 1 base short and J 4 bases short, with 12 bases between. Germline CDR1 and CDR2: MNHNS and SASEGT. CDR3 residues: CASSEVLVGADTQYF. The CDR3 DNA reads TGTGCCAGCAGTGAAGTCCTAGTTGGGGCAGATACGCAGTATTTT.

This clone was detected only a few times. An end of the junction does not agree with germline; a read error may underlie this. The chain has TRBV7-7 and TRBJ2-1, with 12 bases matching TRBD2. This CDR3 has 16 amino acids. Germline CDR1 reads SSHAT; CDR2 reads FNYEAQ (reference sequence). In DNA, the CDR3 is TGTGCTAGCAGCTTAGTGGCTAGCGGGAGGGCCAATGAGCAGTTCTTC. This encodes CASSLVASGRANEQFF.

The chain has TRBV25-1 and TRBJ2-5; the D gene is possibly TRBD2 (6 bases). The CDR3 loop spans 16 amino acids. Trimming took 1 base from V and 1 from J, leaving 13 bases between them. Germline CDR1 and CDR2: MGHDK and SYGVNS. CDR3 loop: CASSEFLAVPQETQYF. CDR3 DNA: TGTGCCAGCAGTGAATTTTTAGCGGTTCCCCAAGAGACCCAGTACTTC.

This chain connects TRBV10-3 to TRBJ1-6; a weak D match, TRBD1 (5 bases). V gave up 10 bases and J gave up 9 bases, with 13 bases separating them. Germline values: CDR1 ENHRY, CDR2 SYGVKD. The CDR3 contains 12 residues. The CDR3, as DNA: TGTGCCACAGTTGGGGGGGGTTCACCCCTCCACTTT. Translating it yields CATVGGGSPLHF.

The chain employs TRBV6-5 and TRBJ2-2; D is uncertain. The CDR3 is made up of 13 amino acids. Germline lookup yields CDR1 MNHEY and CDR2 SVGAGI. V was clipped by 2 bases and J by 4 bases, with 5 bases between them. CDR3 protein: CASSYKATGELFF. The CDR3 DNA reads as TGTGCCAGCAGTTACAAGGCCACCGGGGAGCTGTTTTTT.

The chain employs TRBV6-4 and TRBJ1-2; D is unclear. The germline V and J ends were trimmed by 6 bases and 8 bases, with 16 bases remaining between them. Germline V gene data show CDR1 as MRHNA and CDR2 as SNTAGT. The CDR3 is made up of 13 amino acids. CDR3 sequence: CASSAHGDLGYTF. The CDR3 DNA follows: TGTGCCAGCAGCGCCCACGGGGATTTGGGCTACACCTTC.

V is TRBV25-1 and J is TRBJ2-4, with a tentative D call TRBD1 (6 bases). With 1 base removed from V and 4 bases from J, the gap between germline ends came to 11 bases. The CDR3 is made up of 15 amino acids. Germline V gives CDR1 MGHDK, CDR2 SYGVNS. The CDR3 protein is CASSESRTAKNIQYF. CDR3 in DNA: TGTGCCAGCAGTGAATCTCGGACAGCTAAAAACATTCAGTACTTC.

The chain uses TRBV7-3 and TRBJ2-1; 8 positions agree with TRBD2. This CDR3 spans 15 amino acids. V was clipped by 5 bases and J by 7 bases; unmatched bases: 10. Germline CDR1 SGHTA, CDR2 FQGTGA. CDR3 residues: CASSAISGSGNEQFF. The CDR3 DNA follows: TGTGCCAGCAGCGCCATAAGCGGGAGTGGGAATGAGCAGTTCTTC.

The gene calls are TRBV14 and TRBJ2-3; D not resolved. V dropped 1 base and J dropped 2 bases, with 10 bases sitting between them. CDR3 length: 15 amino acids. In germline, CDR1 is SGHDN, CDR2 FVKESK. The CDR3 region is CASSQGGSDTDTQYF. Written as DNA, the CDR3 is TGTGCCAGCAGCCAAGGAGGATCGGACACAGATACGCAGTATTTT.

This chain joins TRBV5-8 and TRBJ1-5; possible D gene TRBD1, 6 bases. CDR1 SGHTS and CDR2 YDEGEE come from the germline V gene. This CDR3 spans 14 amino acids. Trimming left V 4 bases short and J 3 bases short, with 11 bases between. Here the CDR3 reads CASSGGHTNQPQHF. The CDR3 DNA is TGTGCCAGCAGCGGGGGGCACACCAATCAGCCCCAGCATTTT.

The chain has TRBV10-1 and TRBJ1-2; no definite D call. V lost 5 bases to trimming and J lost 7 bases, with 17 bases between them. Per the germline V gene, CDR1 is WNHNN and CDR2 is SYGVQD (reference sequence). This CDR3 has 14 residues. CDR3 amino acids: CASSSGGNPRGYTF. The DNA of the CDR3 is TGCGCCAGCAGTTCTGGAGGCAACCCCCGTGGCTACACCTTC.

The chain recombines TRBV15 with TRBJ1-2; D is undetermined. V was pared by 1 base and J by 2 bases, with 8 bases between. CDR1 is LNHNV and CDR2 is YYDKDF in the germline V gene (reference sequence). This CDR3 is 14 amino acids long. DNA for the CDR3: TGTGCCACCAGCAGAGGCAAAGGGAACTATGGCTACACCTTC. Protein: CATSRGKGNYGYTF.

This clone was counted a single time. V and J are TRBV7-6 and TRBJ2-3; D ambiguous. The CDR3 length is 13 residues. Trimming pared 5 bases from V and 4 bases from J, leaving 10 bases between. Germline V CDR1 and CDR2: SGHVS, FNYEAQ. The DNA for the CDR3 is TGTGCCAGCAGCCCTCGTGATCCAGATACGCAGTATTTT. This gives the protein CASSPRDPDTQYF. The full variable domain, completed using reference TRBV7-6 and TRBJ2-3, is GAGVSQSPRYKVTKRGQDVALRCDPISGHVSLYWYRQALGQGPEFLTYFNYEAQQDKSGLPNDRFSAERPEGSISTLTIQRTEQRDSAMYRCASSPRDPDTQYFGPGTRLTVL.